What follows are 32 T cell receptor beta chains derived from one specimen sequenced in a study of T cells in Graves' hyperthyroidism and ophthalmopathy. The investigators amplified TCR beta CDR3 regions from RNA transcripts. RT-PCR in the first round (using the HTBI primer set) targeted the TCR CDR3. Each CDR3 protein gets one entry after TCRdb re-called the multiplex PCR reads with MiXCR. The sample comprises approximately 620,000 distinct CDR3 sequences, about 15% of which are singletons, and more than 5% rests with the top ten. Sequences were obtained from blood. These receptors were obtained from a woman in her twenties or thirties with Graves' hyperthyroidism that later progressed to Graves' ophthalmopathy.

This clonotype was seen at least ten times. The V call is TRBV11-2, the J call TRBJ2-1; the D gene is possibly TRBD2 (5 bases). The CDR3 has 17 residues. V was shortened by 1 base and J by 6 bases, with 19 bases between the two germline ends. In germline, CDR1 is SGHAT, CDR2 FQNNGV. The CDR3 DNA reads as TGTGCCAGCAGCTTAGGTCGCTTGCGAGGGAACATCAATGAGCAGTTCTTC. Amino acid sequence: CASSLGRLRGNINEQFF.

This clonotype was counted between two and nine times. This chain links TRBV7-9 with TRBJ1-2; the match to TRBD1 covers 8 bases. Germline CDR1 and CDR2: SEHNR and FQNEAQ (reference sequence). The ends lost 8 bases at V and 8 bases at J; junction bases unmatched: 4. The CDR3 spans 11 residues. The CDR3 nucleotides are TGTGCCAGCCAGACAGGGGAGGGCTACACCTTC. Residues: CASQTGEGYTF. Drawing the rest from reference TRBV7-9 and TRBJ1-2, the complete variable domain is DTGVSQNPRHKITKRGQNVTFRCDPISEHNRLYWYRQTLGQGPEFLTYFQNEAQLEKSRLLSDRFSAERPKGSFSTLEIQRTEQGDSAMYLCASQTGEGYTFGSGTRLTVV.

This clonotype showed up many times. The chain couples TRBV5-1 to TRBJ2-5, with D hard to call. Germline CDR1 reads SGHRS; CDR2 reads YFSETQ. The CDR3 is 15 amino acids. The V and J ends lost 0 bases and 5 bases respectively, with 14 bases between them. CDR3 nucleotide sequence: TGCGCCAGCAGCTTGGCCCTCCGGATAGAGGAGACCCAGTACTTC. Encoded protein: CASSLALRIEETQYF.

This clonotype occurred many times. The rearrangement joins TRBV18 to TRBJ1-6, with D possibly matching TRBD1 (6 bases). The germline V and J ends were trimmed by 2 bases and 7 bases, with 15 bases remaining between them. This CDR3 comprises 16 residues. CDR1 is KGHSH and CDR2 is LQKENI in the germline V gene. Here the CDR3 DNA reads TGTGCCAGCTCACCAGGATCTCGGCAGGGGAATTCACCCCTCCACTTT. Protein product: CASSPGSRQGNSPLHF.

V gene TRBV12-3 or TRBV12-4 combines with J gene TRBJ1-2; possibly TRBD1 for D (5 bases). CDR3 length: 13 residues. The V end was cut by 6 bases, the J end by 4 bases, with 12 bases between. The DNA for the CDR3 is TGTGCCAGCAGGCAGGGACGGGGCTATGGCTACACCTTC. Its translation is CASRQGRGYGYTF.

Worth noting for this clonotype: At one of its ends the junction is not consistent with the germline gene, which may arise from a read error. The genes are TRBV15 and TRBJ2-1; the match to TRBD1 covers 9 bases. CDR1 is LNHNV and CDR2 is YYDKDF in the germline V gene (reference sequence). This CDR3 region has 13 residues. The DNA for the CDR3 is TGTGCCACCAGTAGAGGACAGGGGAGTGAGCAGTTCTTC. Amino acid sequence: CATSRGQGSEQFF.

This clonotype was seen many times. The chain employs TRBV6-1 and TRBJ1-1; 7 nucleotides match TRBD1. Losses at the gene ends were 7 bases for V and 3 bases for J; bases not matched to a gene: 5. CDR1 is MNHNS, CDR2 SASEGT, per germline. The CDR3 sequence is 13 residues long. CDR3 region: CASIQQGYTEAFF. CDR3 in DNA: TGTGCCAGCATCCAACAGGGGTACACTGAAGCTTTCTTT.

This clonotype has a count of ten or more. The DNA of the CDR3 is TGTGCCAGCAGTTGGGGACAGGGGAACTATGGCTACACCTTC. Amino acids: CASSWGQGNYGYTF. The chain joins TRBV2 to TRBJ1-2, with TRBD1 matching 10 bases. The CDR3 extends over 14 amino acids. From germline, CDR1 is SNHLY and CDR2 FYNNEI. V shed 5 bases and J 2 bases; nucleotides not matched to a gene: 2.

The rearrangement links TRBV13 to TRBJ2-6; the D is unclear. This CDR3 is built from 16 residues. Deletions cut 0 bases from V and 2 bases from J, with 8 bases between. Germline V gene data show CDR1 as PRHDT and CDR2 as FYEKMQ (reference sequence). CDR3 in amino acids: CASSLGRQAGANVLTF. CDR3 sequence (DNA): TGTGCCAGCAGCTTAGGGAGGCAGGCTGGGGCCAACGTCCTGACTTTC.

On this clonotype: A much more abundant neighbour one base away suggests this may be a read error. No conserved phenylalanine or tryptophan is present at the end of the CDR3, so a read error is the likely explanation. The chain joins TRBV6-5 to TRBJ2-7; D may match TRBD1 or TRBD2 (5 bases each). This CDR3 has 17 residues. V lost 2 bases to trimming and J lost 2 bases, with 19 bases between them. Germline lookup yields CDR1 MNHEY and CDR2 SVGAGI. The CDR3 is CASSYQDLTGGPYEQYS. Here the CDR3 DNA reads TGTGCCAGCAGTTACCAAGACTTGACTGGGGGTCCCTACGAGCAGTACTCC.

The chain recombines TRBV2 with TRBJ2-7; TRBD2 might be the D (7 bases). CDR3 size: 13 residues. V lost 8 bases and J lost 0, with 11 bases in between. Germline V gene sequence: CDR1 SNHLY, CDR2 FYNNEI. This chain's CDR3 is CASRGDTSYEQYF. CDR3 DNA sequence: TGTGCCAGCCGGGGGGACACCTCCTACGAGCAGTACTTC.

This clonotype was seen ten or more times. V gene TRBV6-1 combines with J gene TRBJ2-1; 9 nucleotides agree with TRBD1. The J segment lost 7 bases and the V segment lost 5 bases, leaving 9 bases of the junction unmatched. The CDR3 is 15 amino acids. Germline V gene sequence: CDR1 MNHNS, CDR2 SASEGT. The DNA of the CDR3 is TGTGCCAGCAGTTATTTGGGACAGGGCGGGAATGAGCAGTTCTTC. Encoded protein: CASSYLGQGGNEQFF.

This clonotype was observed at least ten times. V gene TRBV5-1 combines with J gene TRBJ2-3; unclear D gene. This CDR3 comprises 14 residues. V was shortened by 2 bases and J by 6 bases, with 13 bases between the two germline ends. From germline, CDR1 is SGHRS and CDR2 YFSETQ. CDR3 DNA: TGCGCCAGCAGCTTAGGTCAAGAGGCGGATACGCAGTATTTT. It is translated as CASSLGQEADTQYF.

The J gene is TRBJ2-7, the V gene TRBV2, with D possibly being TRBD1 or TRBD2 (6 bases each). Germline V gene sequence: CDR1 SNHLY, CDR2 FYNNEI. V dropped 3 bases and J dropped 6 bases, with 21 bases sitting between them. This CDR3 has 16 residues. CDR3 in DNA: TGTGCCAGCAGTGAGGTCTCGATAGGGGGGATTGGCGAGCAGTACTTC. Translation: CASSEVSIGGIGEQYF.

This clonotype appeared many times. V is TRBV12-3 or TRBV12-4 and J is TRBJ1-3; D remains ambiguous. The CDR3 is 16 amino acids. Trimming took 5 bases from V and 2 from J, leaving 16 bases between them. Here the CDR3 DNA reads TGTGCCAGCAGTCCCGGCCCTCCTGCAACTGGAAACACCATATATTTT. Protein product: CASSPGPPATGNTIYF.

This clonotype was picked up a small number of times. This chain connects TRBV25-1 to TRBJ2-1; 8 bases map to TRBD1. CDR1 is MGHDK and CDR2 is SYGVNS in the germline V gene. This CDR3 spans 16 amino acids. The V and J ends lost 1 base and 4 bases, in that order; junction bases with no gene match: 6. The CDR3 nucleotides are TGTGCCAGCAGTGAATGGGGACAGGCCCAATACAATGAGCAGTTCTTC. This encodes CASSEWGQAQYNEQFF.

At least ten counts were recorded for this clonotype. DNA of the CDR3: TGTGCCAGTAGTCTACCGGGACAGGGGAATTCACCCCTCCACTTT. Residues: CASSLPGQGNSPLHF. The chain employs TRBV19 and TRBJ1-6; TRBD1 matches 10 bases. V gave up 5 bases and J gave up 7 bases; unmatched junction bases: 5. CDR3 length: 15 amino acids. CDR1 is LNHDA, CDR2 SQIVND, per germline (reference sequence).

This clonotype was counted once. A much larger clonotype is one base distant, so this may be a read error. The chain couples TRBV19 to TRBJ2-1, with 8 bases matching TRBD2. The J call may not be correct, given that the DNA end is closer to TRBJ2-7. CDR3 length equals 17 residues. Germline V gene data show CDR1 as LNHDA and CDR2 as SQIVND (reference sequence). The CDR3 nucleotides read TGTGCCAGTAGTATAGCGGGAGCGGGAGCCTCCTACAATGAGCAGTACTTC. Translated, it gives CASSIAGAGASYNEQYF.

The sample holds a few counts of this clonotype. The chain employs TRBV2 and TRBJ2-5, with 9 bases identical to TRBD2. The germline V gene encodes CDR1 SNHLY and CDR2 FYNNEI. The V segment lost 11 bases and the J segment 5 bases; nucleotides outside the gene matches: 15. This CDR3 is built from 15 residues. CDR3 DNA: TGTGCCGGCGGGGGGGATGACTATAGCTCGGAGACCCAGTACTTC. Its protein product is CAGGGDDYSSETQYF.

This clonotype occurred once. The rearrangement uses TRBV6-2 or TRBV6-3 and TRBJ2-2; D is unclear. Germline V gene sequence: CDR1 MNHEY, CDR2 SVGEGT. The CDR3 sequence is 13 residues long. V dropped 8 bases and J dropped 0 bases, with 7 bases sitting between them. The CDR3 nucleotides read TGTGCCAGCTGGCAGCCGAACACCGGGGAGCTGTTTTTT. It specifies CASWQPNTGELFF.

The rearrangement links TRBV11-2 to TRBJ2-1; 8 positions agree with TRBD2. V lost 5 bases to trimming and J lost 3 bases; unmatched junction nucleotides: 6. The CDR3 sequence is 15 residues long. Per germline, CDR1 SGHAT and CDR2 FQNNGV. The CDR3, as DNA: TGTGCCAGCAGCCTTAGCGGGATCGACTACAATGAGCAGTTCTTC. Translated, it gives CASSLSGIDYNEQFF.

This clonotype came up a few times. This sequence may be a read error, since a much larger clone differs from it by one base. The chain uses TRBV28 and TRBJ2-4; D gene ambiguous. The germline V gene encodes CDR1 MDHEN and CDR2 SYDVKM. V gave up 8 bases and J gave up 1 base, with 12 bases separating them. The CDR3 sequence is 14 residues long. The CDR3 loop is CASGPSSAKNIQYF. The CDR3, as DNA: TGTGCCAGCGGTCCATCTTCGGCCAAAAACATTCAGTACTTC.

In its sample, this clonotype was seen many times. The chain joins TRBV19 to TRBJ2-5; a possible D gene is TRBD2 (6 bases). The CDR3 has 14 amino acids. Deletions cut 1 base from V and 5 bases from J, with 11 bases between. CDR1 is LNHDA and CDR2 is SQIVND in the germline V gene (reference sequence). In DNA form, the CDR3 reads TGTGCCAGTAGTATAGGGGACTGGGCGGAGACCCAGTACTTC. Amino acids: CASSIGDWAETQYF.

This clonotype was counted at least ten times. V gene TRBV12-3 or TRBV12-4 combines with J gene TRBJ2-7; D is uncertain. The CDR3 runs to 13 residues. V lost 7 bases, J lost 0 bases, and 10 bases lay in between. The CDR3 protein is CASTPGPSYEQYF. Written as DNA, the CDR3 is TGTGCCAGCACCCCTGGGCCCTCCTACGAGCAGTACTTC.

This clonotype was picked up a small number of times. This chain links TRBV6-6 with TRBJ1-5, with D tentatively TRBD1 (6 bases). V lost 0 bases, J lost 5 bases, and 11 bases lay in between. CDR1 and CDR2 from the germline V gene are MNHNY and SVGAGI (reference sequence). The CDR3 covers 15 residues. In nucleotides, the CDR3 is TGTGCCAGCAGTTACTCCGGGACAACAGATCAGCCCCAGCATTTT. Protein sequence: CASSYSGTTDQPQHF.

This chain uses TRBV20-1 with TRBJ2-7; 7 bases are shared with TRBD2. V gave up 4 bases and J gave up 6 bases; unmatched junction bases: 15. The CDR3 has 15 residues. Germline CDR1 DFQATT, CDR2 SNEGSKA (reference sequence). The chain's CDR3 is CSAKQPKAGFTEQYF. The CDR3 coding sequence is TGCAGTGCTAAACAGCCGAAAGCGGGATTTACCGAGCAGTACTTC.

This clonotype was observed many times. The V gene is TRBV30, the J gene TRBJ2-2; no clear D. The length of the CDR3 is 11 residues. V was clipped by 3 bases and J by 5 bases, with 4 bases between them. From germline, CDR1 is GTSNPN and CDR2 SVGIG (reference sequence). The CDR3 loop reads CAWRITGELFF. In nucleotides, the CDR3 is TGTGCCTGGAGAATAACCGGGGAGCTGTTTTTT.

At least ten counts were recorded for this clonotype. The rearrangement uses TRBV2 and TRBJ1-4; D is unclear. CDR1 and CDR2 from the germline V gene are SNHLY and FYNNEI. V was shortened by 6 bases and J by 0 bases, with 5 bases between the two germline ends. The CDR3 runs to 13 residues. CDR3 in amino acids: CASRTSTNEKLFF. The DNA of the CDR3 is TGTGCCAGCAGGACCTCAACTAATGAAAAACTGTTTTTT.

This clonotype was seen many times. V and J are TRBV12-3 or TRBV12-4 and TRBJ2-7, with 11 bases that match TRBD2. This CDR3 region has 14 residues. Unmatched junction bases numbered 3, after V lost 6 bases and J lost 2 bases. As DNA, the CDR3 is TGTGCCAGCAGGATAGCGGGAGGGGCCTACGAGCAGTACTTC. Protein product: CASRIAGGAYEQYF.

The table lists this clonotype with many counts. The chain couples TRBV6-5 to TRBJ1-2; TRBD1 might be the D (6 bases). V dropped 2 bases and J dropped 6 bases, with 16 bases sitting between them. The CDR3 covers 15 residues. The germline CDR1 and CDR2 sequences are MNHEY and SVGAGI. CDR3 residues: CASSYGRVGADGYTF. The CDR3 nucleotides read TGTGCCAGCAGTTACGGCCGAGTGGGGGCGGATGGCTACACCTTC.

Many counts were recorded for this clonotype. The chain links TRBV10-3 to TRBJ2-7, with 11 bases lining up with TRBD1. With 6 bases clipped from V and 2 bases from J, the junction kept 9 bases outside the gene matches. Germline CDR1 reads ENHRY; CDR2 reads SYGVKD. CDR3 size: 16 residues. CDR3 sequence (DNA): TGTGCCATCAGCTCGGTTGGACAGGGGGCGACCTACGAGCAGTACTTC. Amino acid sequence: CAISSVGQGATYEQYF.

The chain joins TRBV12-3 or TRBV12-4 to TRBJ2-4; TRBD1 agrees at 9 bases. Trimming removed 6 bases from V and 8 bases from J; junction bases left unmatched: 11. CDR3 size: 15 residues. DNA for the CDR3: TGTGCCAGCAGACCCCCGGGACAGGGAGGAGACATTCAGTACTTC. Translated, it gives CASRPPGQGGDIQYF.